This T cell receptor (beta chain) was profiled in a study of T-cell memory formation after mild COVID-19. Study results and caveats: CD4+ contracting clones were found mainly in CM and EM, and CD8+ ones in EMRA. Still unconfirmed is whether the second-wave clones peaking on day 37 recognized SARS-CoV-2.

As for this clonotype: Its matching antigen is unknown.

TCRdb re-analysed the 5' RACE reads in MiXCR, keeping a single row per CDR3 protein. The sample lists approximately 570,000 distinct CDR3 sequences, over 15% occurring once. The CDR3 loop spans 14 amino acids. Germline values: CDR1 MNHNS, CDR2 SASEGT. Trimming shortened V by 1 base and J by 11 bases, and 14 bases separated the two germline ends. The chain employs TRBV6-1 and TRBJ1-4, with a weak D call TRBD1 (6 bases). The receptor comes from an adult woman who had mild COVID-19 (a few samples of this study predate the infection). Cell type and time point are not known. Sequencing used PBMCs or a T cell subset sorted from them (not recorded which). This CDR3 is CASSEEDSLRKLFF. CDR3 nucleotides: TGTGCCAGCAGTGAAGAGGACAGCCTTAGGAAACTGTTTTTT.